This T cell receptor (beta chain) originates from a study of blood T cell repertoires in COVID-19. Study-wide context: The United States, Italy and Spain were the sources of the acute and convalescent COVID-19 samples. In each case, the material was cDNA or gDNA derived from T cells, B-cell-depleted T cells, or PBMCs.

CDR1 is MNHEY, CDR2 SVGEGT, per germline. This CDR3 is built from 15 residues. Trimming took 2 bases from V and 5 from J; bases not matched to a gene: 8. Original analysis: Nucleated cell number was recorded as an estimate derived from reference gene primer amplification. Measured with immunoSEQ multiplex PCR; TCRdb has only the in-frame clones, and not every one. D and trimming were read from the DNA, whereas the V and J calls and clone size are those reported in that table. The data hold 200,000 to 300,000 clones, with over 75% observed a single time. The TCR was taken from a woman aged 50 to 60 with acute or convalescent COVID-19. This chain joins TRBV6-2 or TRBV6-3 and TRBJ1-2; 7 nucleotides match TRBD1. The sequenced sample consisted of peripheral blood. Here the CDR3 reads CASSYRDTGVYGYTF. The CDR3 bases are TGTGCCAGCAGTTACCGGGATACAGGGGTGTATGGCTACACCTTC.